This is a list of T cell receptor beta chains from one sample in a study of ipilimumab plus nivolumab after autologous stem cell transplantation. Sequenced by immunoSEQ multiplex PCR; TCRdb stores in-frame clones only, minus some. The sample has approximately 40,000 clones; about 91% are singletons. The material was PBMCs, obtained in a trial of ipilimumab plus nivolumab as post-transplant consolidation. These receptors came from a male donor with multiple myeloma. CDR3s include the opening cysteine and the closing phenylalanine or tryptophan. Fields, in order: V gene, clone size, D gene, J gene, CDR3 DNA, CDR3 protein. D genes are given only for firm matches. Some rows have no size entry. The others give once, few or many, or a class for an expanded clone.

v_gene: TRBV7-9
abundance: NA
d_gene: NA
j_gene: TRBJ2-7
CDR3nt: TGTGCCAGCAGCCGCTCCTACGAGCAGTACTTC
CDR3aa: CASSRSYEQYF

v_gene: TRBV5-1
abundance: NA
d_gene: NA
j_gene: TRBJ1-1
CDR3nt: TGCGCCAGCAGCCCACAACAGGGTGGCGACACTGAAGCTTTCTTT
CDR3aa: CASSPQQGGDTEAFF

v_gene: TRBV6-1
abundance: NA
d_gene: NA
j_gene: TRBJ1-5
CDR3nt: TGTGCCAGCACCGGCCGGCCCAATCAGCCCCAGCATTTT
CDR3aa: CASTGRPNQPQHF

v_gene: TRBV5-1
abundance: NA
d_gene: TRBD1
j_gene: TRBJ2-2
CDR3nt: TGCGCCAGCAGTTCCGGGACAGGGAACACCGGGGAGCTGTTTTTT
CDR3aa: CASSSGTGNTGELFF

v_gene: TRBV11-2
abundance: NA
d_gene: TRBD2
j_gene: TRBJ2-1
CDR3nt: TGTGCCAGCAGCTTATACCTGGCTAGCGGGGACAATGAGCAGTTCTTC
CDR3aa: CASSLYLASGDNEQFF

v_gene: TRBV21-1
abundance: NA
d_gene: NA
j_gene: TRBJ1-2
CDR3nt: TGTGCCAGCATCCCTTCCGGGACAGTTAACTATGGCTACACCTTC
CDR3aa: CASIPSGTVNYGYTF

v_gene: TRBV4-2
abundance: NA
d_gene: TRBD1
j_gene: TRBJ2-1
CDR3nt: TGTGCCAGCAGCCAAAATTACGACAGGGAATTTTTATATGAGCAGTTCTTC
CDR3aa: CASSQNYDREFLYEQFF

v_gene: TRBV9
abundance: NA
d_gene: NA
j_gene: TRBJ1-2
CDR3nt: TGTGCCAGCAGCGTAGCGCCAGGTCTAAACTATGGCTACACCTTC
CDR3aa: CASSVAPGLNYGYTF

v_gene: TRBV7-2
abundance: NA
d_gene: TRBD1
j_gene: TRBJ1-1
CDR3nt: TGTGCCAGCAGCCCCCAAGGGACAGGGAACACTGAAGCTTTCTTT
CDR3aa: CASSPQGTGNTEAFF

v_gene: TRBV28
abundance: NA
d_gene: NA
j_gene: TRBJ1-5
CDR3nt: TGTGCCAGCAGCAAGAATTCCGGGACAAGAAAGCATTTT
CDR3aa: CASSKNSGTRKHF

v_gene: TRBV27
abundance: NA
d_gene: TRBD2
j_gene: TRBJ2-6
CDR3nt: TGTGCCAGCAGTTCCATGATCAGCGGGAGGACTGGGGCCAACGTCCTGACTTTC
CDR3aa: CASSSMISGRTGANVLTF

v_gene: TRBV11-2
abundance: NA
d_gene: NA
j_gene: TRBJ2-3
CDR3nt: TGTGCCAGCAGCTTAGGGGGACTTTCCACAGATACGCAGTATTTT
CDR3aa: CASSLGGLSTDTQYF

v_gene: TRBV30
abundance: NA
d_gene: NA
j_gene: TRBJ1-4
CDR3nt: TGTGCCTGGAGTGCAGGGACTAATGAAAAACTGTTTTTT
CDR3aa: CAWSAGTNEKLFF

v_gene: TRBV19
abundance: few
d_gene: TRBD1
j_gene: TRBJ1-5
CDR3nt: TGTGCCAGTAGTATAGGGAGGACAGGGGGCAATCAGCCCCAGCATTTT
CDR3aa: CASSIGRTGGNQPQHF

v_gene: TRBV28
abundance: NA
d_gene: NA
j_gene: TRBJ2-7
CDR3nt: TGTGCCAGCAAACTAGGAAGCTCCTACGAGCAGTACTTC
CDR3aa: CASKLGSSYEQYF

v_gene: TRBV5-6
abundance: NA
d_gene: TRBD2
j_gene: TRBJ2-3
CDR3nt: TGTGCCAGCAGCCTCCAACTAGCGGTCGATGGAGATACGCAGTATTTT
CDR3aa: CASSLQLAVDGDTQYF

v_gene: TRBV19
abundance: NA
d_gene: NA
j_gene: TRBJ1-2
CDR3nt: TGTGCCAGTAGAAACCGGGACCGTAACTATGGCTACACCTTC
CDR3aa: CASRNRDRNYGYTF

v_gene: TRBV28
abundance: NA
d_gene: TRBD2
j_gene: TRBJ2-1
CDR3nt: TGTGCCAGCATCTCTCGGACTAGTTACAATGAGCAGTTCTTC
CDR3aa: CASISRTSYNEQFF

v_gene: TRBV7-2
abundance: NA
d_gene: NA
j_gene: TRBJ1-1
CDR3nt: TGTGCCAGCAGCTTATTTTCCCAGAAGACTGAAGCTTTCTTT
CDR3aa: CASSLFSQKTEAFF

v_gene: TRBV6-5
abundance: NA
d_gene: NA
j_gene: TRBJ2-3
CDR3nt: TGTGCCAGCAGTTACTCTCCCCGACAGGATACGCAGTATTTT
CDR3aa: CASSYSPRQDTQYF

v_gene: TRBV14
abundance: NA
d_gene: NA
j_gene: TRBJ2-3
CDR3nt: TGTGCCAGCACCTCTTGGGAGTCCACAGATACGCAGTATTTT
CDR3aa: CASTSWESTDTQYF

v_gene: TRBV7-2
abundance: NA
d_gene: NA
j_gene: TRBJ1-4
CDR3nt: TGTGCCAGCAGCTCGCCACCTCTCAGGGAAAAACTGTTTTTT
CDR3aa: CASSSPPLREKLFF

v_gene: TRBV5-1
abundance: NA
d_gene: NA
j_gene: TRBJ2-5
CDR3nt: TGCGCCAGCAGCTTCCTCCAGGGAAGCCAAGAGACCCAGTACTTC
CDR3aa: CASSFLQGSQETQYF

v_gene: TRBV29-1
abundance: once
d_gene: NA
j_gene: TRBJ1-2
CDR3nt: TGCAGCGTTGAGTGTTGGTGGGGACTTAACTATGGCTACACCTTC
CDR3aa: CSVECWWGLNYGYTF

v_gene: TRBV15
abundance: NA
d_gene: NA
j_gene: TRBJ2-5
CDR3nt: TGTGCCACCAGCAGAGCGGGATCGATGCAAGAGACCCAGTACTTC
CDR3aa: CATSRAGSMQETQYF

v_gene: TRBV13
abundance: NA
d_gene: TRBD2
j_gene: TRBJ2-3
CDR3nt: TGTGCCAGCAGCTACCGGACTAGCGGCACAGATACGCAGTATTTT
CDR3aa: CASSYRTSGTDTQYF

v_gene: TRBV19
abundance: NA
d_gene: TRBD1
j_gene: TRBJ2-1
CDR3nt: TGTGCCAGTAGTGGGGGACAGGGATACAATGAGCAGTTCTTC
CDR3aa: CASSGGQGYNEQFF

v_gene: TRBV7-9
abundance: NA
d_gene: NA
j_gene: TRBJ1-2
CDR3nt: TGTGCCAGCAGCTTAGGTGGGGGTAACTATGGCTACACCTTC
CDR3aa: CASSLGGGNYGYTF

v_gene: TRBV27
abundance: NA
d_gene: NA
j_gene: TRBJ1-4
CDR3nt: TGTGCCAGCAGTTTGGGGCCCCCCGGGACATCTAATAATGAAAAACTGTTTTTT
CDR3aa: CASSLGPPGTSNNEKLFF

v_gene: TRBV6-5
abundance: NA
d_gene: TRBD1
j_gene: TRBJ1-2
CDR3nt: TGTGCCAGCAGCTCGGCACCGGGACAGTTAGGGGGCTACACCTTC
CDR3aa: CASSSAPGQLGGYTF

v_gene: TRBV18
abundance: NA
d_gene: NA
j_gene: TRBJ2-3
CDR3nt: TGTGCCAGCTCACCAGACACAGATACGCAGTATTTT
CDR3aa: CASSPDTDTQYF

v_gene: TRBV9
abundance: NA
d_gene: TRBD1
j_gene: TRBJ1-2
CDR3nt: TGTGCCAGCAGCGGGAGGGACAGGGGGAAATATGGCTACACCTTC
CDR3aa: CASSGRDRGKYGYTF

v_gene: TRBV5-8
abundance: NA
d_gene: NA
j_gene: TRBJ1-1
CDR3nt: TGTGCCAGCAGCTGGGCATTTCGCACTGAAGCTTTCTTT
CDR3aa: CASSWAFRTEAFF

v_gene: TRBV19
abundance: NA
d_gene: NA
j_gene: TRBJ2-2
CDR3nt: TGTGCCAGTAGTATACAAGGGTCCACCGGGGAGCTGTTTTTT
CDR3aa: CASSIQGSTGELFF

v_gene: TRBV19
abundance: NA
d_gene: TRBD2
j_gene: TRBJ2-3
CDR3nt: TGTGCCAGTAGTGTCCCCTTGAGCGGGGGCACAGATACGCAGTATTTT
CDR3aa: CASSVPLSGGTDTQYF

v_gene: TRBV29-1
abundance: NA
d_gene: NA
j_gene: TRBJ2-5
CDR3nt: TGCAGCGTTGCCGAAGAGACCCAGTACTTC
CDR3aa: CSVAEETQYF

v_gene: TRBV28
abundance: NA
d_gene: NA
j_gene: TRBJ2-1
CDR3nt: TGTGCCAGCACCGGACTCGCGGGGCCCCTAGGTGAGCAGTTCTTC
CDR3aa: CASTGLAGPLGEQFF

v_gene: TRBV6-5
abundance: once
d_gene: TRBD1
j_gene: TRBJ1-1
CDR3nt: TGTGCCAGCGCCTCCCCCGCCAGGGGGCTCACTGAAGCTTTCTTT
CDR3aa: CASASPARGLTEAFF

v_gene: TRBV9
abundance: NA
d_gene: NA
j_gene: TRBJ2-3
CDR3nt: TGTGCCAGCAGCCCCCGCACAGATACGCAGTATTTT
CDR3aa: CASSPRTDTQYF

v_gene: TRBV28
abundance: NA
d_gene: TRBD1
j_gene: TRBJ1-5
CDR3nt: TGTGCCAGCAGTTTTGACAGGGTCAATCAGCCCCAGCATTTT
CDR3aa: CASSFDRVNQPQHF

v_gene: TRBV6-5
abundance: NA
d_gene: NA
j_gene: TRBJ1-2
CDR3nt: TGTGCCAGCAGTCTACTGCGGGAAAATGGCTACACCTTC
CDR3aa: CASSLLRENGYTF

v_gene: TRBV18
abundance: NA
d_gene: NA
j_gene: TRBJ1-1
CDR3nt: TGTGCCAGCTCACCACCCGGAAACACTGAAGCTTTCTTT
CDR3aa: CASSPPGNTEAFF

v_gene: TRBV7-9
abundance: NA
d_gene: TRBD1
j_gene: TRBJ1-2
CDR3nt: TGTGCCAGCAGCTTGGGAGGACAGGGGGGAGGCTACACCTTC
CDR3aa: CASSLGGQGGGYTF

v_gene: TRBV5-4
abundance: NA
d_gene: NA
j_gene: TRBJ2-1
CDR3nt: TGTGCCAGCAGCTTGAGGACGGGCCGGACGGATGAGCAGTTCTTC
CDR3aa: CASSLRTGRTDEQFF

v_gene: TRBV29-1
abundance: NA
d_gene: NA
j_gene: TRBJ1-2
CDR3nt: TGCAGCGTTGAAGATCGGCGGGCCGGTGGCTACACCTTC
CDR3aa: CSVEDRRAGGYTF

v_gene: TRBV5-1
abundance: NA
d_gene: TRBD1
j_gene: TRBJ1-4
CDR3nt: TGCGCCAGCAGCCACCGACAGGGTATAAATGAAAAACTGTTTTTT
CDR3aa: CASSHRQGINEKLFF

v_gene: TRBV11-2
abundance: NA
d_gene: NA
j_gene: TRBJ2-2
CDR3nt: TGTGCCAGCAGCCGCTTTTCGAACACCGGGGAGCTGTTTTTT
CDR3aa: CASSRFSNTGELFF

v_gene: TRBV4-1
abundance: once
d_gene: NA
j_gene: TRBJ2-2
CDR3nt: TGCGCCAGCAGCCAAGAGAGGCAGGTGATGAACACCGGGGAGCTGTTTTTT
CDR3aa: CASSQERQVMNTGELFF

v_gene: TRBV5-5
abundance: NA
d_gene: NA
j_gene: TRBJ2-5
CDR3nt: TGTGCCAGCAGCTTGGAAGGAAGGGAGGAGACCCAGTACTTC
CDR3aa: CASSLEGREETQYF

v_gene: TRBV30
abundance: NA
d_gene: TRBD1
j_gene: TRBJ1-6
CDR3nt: TGTGCCTGGGTCTGGACAGGGTTCGATTCACCCCTCCACTTT
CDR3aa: CAWVWTGFDSPLHF

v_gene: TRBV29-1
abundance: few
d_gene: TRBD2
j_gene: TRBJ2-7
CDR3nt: TGCAGCGTTCGGACTAGCGGGGCCTACGAGCAGTACTTC
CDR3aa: CSVRTSGAYEQYF

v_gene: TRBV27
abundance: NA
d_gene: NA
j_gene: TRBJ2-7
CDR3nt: TGTGCCAGCGCCGACATCGCTAAAGTCTACGAGCAGTACTTC
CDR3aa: CASADIAKVYEQYF

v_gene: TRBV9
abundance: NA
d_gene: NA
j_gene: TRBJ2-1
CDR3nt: TGTGCCAGCAGCGTAGGGAACTACAATGAGCAGTTCTTC
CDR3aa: CASSVGNYNEQFF